This TCR beta chain was captured in a study of control samples from healthy donors and cancer patients. This CDR3 has 13 amino acids. V was pared by 6 bases and J by 3 bases, with 3 bases of the junction left unmatched. Germline V gene lookup returns CDR1 SNHLY and CDR2 FYNNEI. Profiled with immunoSEQ multiplex PCR; TCRdb holds only in-frame clones, not every one. The sample lists over 110,000 clones, approximately 90% seen once, with 8.5% to 9.5% in the top ten. This receptor was obtained from a woman under 40 in good health. The chain employs TRBV2 and TRBJ1-2, with 8 positions matching TRBD1. Material: blood. CDR3 nucleotides: TGTGCCAGCAGCCTGACAGGGGACTATGGCTACACCTTC. Its protein is CASSLTGDYGYTF.